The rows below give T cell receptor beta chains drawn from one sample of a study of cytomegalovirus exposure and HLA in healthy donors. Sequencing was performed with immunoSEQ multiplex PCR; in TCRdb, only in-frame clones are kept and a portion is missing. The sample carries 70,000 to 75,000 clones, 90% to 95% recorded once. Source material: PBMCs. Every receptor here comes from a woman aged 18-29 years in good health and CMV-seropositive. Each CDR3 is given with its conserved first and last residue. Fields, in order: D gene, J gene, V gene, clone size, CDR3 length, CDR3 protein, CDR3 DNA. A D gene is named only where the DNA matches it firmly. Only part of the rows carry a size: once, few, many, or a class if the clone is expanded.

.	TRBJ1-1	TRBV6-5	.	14	CASDPGQGSTEAFF	TGTGCCAGCGACCCCGGGCAGGGAAGCACTGAAGCTTTCTTT
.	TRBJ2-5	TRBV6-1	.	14	CASSEAGQRETQYF	TGTGCCAGCAGTGAAGCGGGGCAGCGAGAGACCCAGTACTTC
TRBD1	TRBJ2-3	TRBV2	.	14	CASSDGQGADTQYF	TGTGCCAGCAGTGACGGACAGGGCGCAGATACGCAGTATTTT
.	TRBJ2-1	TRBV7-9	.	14	CAITPPDTYNEQFF	TGTGCCATAACTCCCCCGGACACCTACAATGAGCAGTTCTTC
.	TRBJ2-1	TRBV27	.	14	CASSARTDGSEQFF	TGTGCCAGCAGTGCACGGACGGACGGGAGTGAGCAGTTCTTC
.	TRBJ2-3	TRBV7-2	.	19	CASSLSGGKSIIAADTQYF	TGTGCCAGCAGCTTATCGGGCGGGAAGTCCATTATAGCTGCAGATACGCAGTATTTT
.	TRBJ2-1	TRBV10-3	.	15	CAISPSSTSTDEQFF	TGTGCCATCAGTCCCTCTTCGACTAGTACCGATGAGCAGTTCTTC
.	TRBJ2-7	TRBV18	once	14	CASSLRELAGEQYF	TGTGCCAGCTCACTGCGGGAACTAGCTGGTGAGCAGTACTTC
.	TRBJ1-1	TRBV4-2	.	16	CASSHPGETVWPEAFF	TGTGCCAGCAGCCATCCAGGGGAGACAGTGTGGCCTGAAGCTTTCTTT
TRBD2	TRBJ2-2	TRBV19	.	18	CASSPRTSGGAGAGELFF	TGTGCCAGTAGTCCCCGGACTAGCGGGGGGGCGGGAGCCGGGGAGCTGTTTTTT
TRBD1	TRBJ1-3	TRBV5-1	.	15	CASSLPGQAGNTIYF	TGCGCCAGCAGCCTCCCCGGACAGGCTGGAAACACCATATATTTT
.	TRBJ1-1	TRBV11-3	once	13	CASSQQENTEAFF	TGTGCCAGCAGCCAACAGGAGAACACTGAAGCTTTCTTT
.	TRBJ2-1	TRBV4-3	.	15	CASSQAPLAESEQFF	TGCGCCAGCAGCCAAGCCCCACTAGCAGAAAGTGAGCAGTTCTTC
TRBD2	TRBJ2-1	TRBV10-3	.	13	CAIGGGRGNEQFF	TGTGCCATCGGGGGGGGTAGAGGAAATGAGCAGTTCTTC
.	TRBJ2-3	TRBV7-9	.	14	CASSFMPEADTQYF	TGTGCCAGCAGTTTCATGCCGGAGGCAGATACGCAGTATTTT
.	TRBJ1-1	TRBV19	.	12	CASKGEGTEAFF	TGTGCCAGTAAAGGGGAGGGGACTGAAGCTTTCTTT
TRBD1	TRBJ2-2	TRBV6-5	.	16	CASSWKGASNTGELFF	TGTGCCAGCAGTTGGAAGGGGGCCTCGAACACCGGGGAGCTGTTTTTT
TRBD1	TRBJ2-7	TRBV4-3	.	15	CASSQDSGTGYEQYF	TGCGCCAGCAGCCAAGATTCCGGGACAGGATACGAGCAGTACTTC
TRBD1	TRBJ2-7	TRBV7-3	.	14	CASSLGQGGYEQYF	TGTGCCAGCAGCTTAGGACAGGGTGGGTACGAGCAGTACTTC
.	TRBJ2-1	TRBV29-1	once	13	CSVWGRSNNEQFF	TGCAGCGTTTGGGGGCGATCCAACAATGAGCAGTTCTTC
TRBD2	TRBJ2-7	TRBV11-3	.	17	CASSLVRLAGVPYEQYF	TGTGCCAGCAGCTTAGTACGTTTAGCGGGGGTTCCCTACGAGCAGTACTTC
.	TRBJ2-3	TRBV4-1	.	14	CASSHPAVADTQYF	TGCGCCAGCAGCCACCCCGCGGTAGCAGATACGCAGTATTTT
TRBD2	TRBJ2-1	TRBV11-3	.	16	CASSSAGGAGFYEQFF	TGTGCCAGCAGCTCGGCGGGTGGAGCGGGGTTTTATGAGCAGTTCTTC
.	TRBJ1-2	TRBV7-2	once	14	CASSPGRPSYGYTF	TGTGCCAGCAGCCCCGGGAGGCCGAGCTATGGCTACACCTTC
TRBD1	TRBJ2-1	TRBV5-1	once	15	CASSLGQGGPNEQFF	TGCGCCAGCAGCTTAGGACAGGGGGGCCCCAATGAGCAGTTCTTC
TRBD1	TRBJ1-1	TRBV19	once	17	CASTDRASRGMNTEAFF	TGTGCCAGTACGGACAGGGCCTCGAGAGGGATGAACACTGAAGCTTTCTTT
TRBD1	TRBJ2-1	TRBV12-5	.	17	CASGLVLGQGVDNEQFF	TGTGCTAGTGGTTTGGTACTAGGACAGGGGGTAGACAATGAGCAGTTCTTC
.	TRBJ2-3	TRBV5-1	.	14	CASSLSGGLNTQYF	TGCGCCAGCAGCTTATCGGGGGGCCTGAATACGCAGTATTTT
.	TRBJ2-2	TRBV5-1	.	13	CASSLLDTGELFF	TGCGCCAGCAGCTTGCTAGACACCGGGGAGCTGTTTTTT
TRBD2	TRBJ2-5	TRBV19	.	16	CASRPPSSGGAETQYF	TGTGCCAGTAGGCCCCCCTCCAGCGGGGGGGCGGAGACCCAGTACTTC
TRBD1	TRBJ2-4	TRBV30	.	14	CAWSLIGQGRVQYF	TGTGCCTGGAGTCTTATCGGACAGGGGCGCGTTCAGTACTTC
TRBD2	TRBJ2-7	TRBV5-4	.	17	CASSFYGTSGGTYEQYF	TGTGCCAGCAGCTTCTACGGGACTAGCGGGGGCACCTACGAGCAGTACTTC
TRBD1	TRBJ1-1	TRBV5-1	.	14	CASSSGQSNTEAFF	TGCGCCAGCAGCTCGGGACAGTCGAACACTGAAGCTTTCTTT
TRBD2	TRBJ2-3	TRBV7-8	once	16	CASSLGGGGLIDTQYF	TGTGCCAGCAGCTTAGGTGGCGGGGGACTGATAGATACGCAGTATTTT
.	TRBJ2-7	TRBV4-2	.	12	CASSQASGEQYF	TGTGCCAGCAGCCAAGCTAGTGGTGAGCAGTACTTC
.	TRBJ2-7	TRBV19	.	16	CASSVSKTDRPYEQYF	TGTGCCAGTAGTGTCTCAAAAACGGACAGACCGTACGAGCAGTACTTC
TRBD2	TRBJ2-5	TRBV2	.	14	CATKGLAEQETQYF	TGTGCCACCAAGGGACTAGCGGAACAAGAGACCCAGTACTTC
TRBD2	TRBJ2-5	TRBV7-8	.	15	CASSVTSGNQETQYF	TGTGCCAGCAGCGTGACTAGCGGCAACCAAGAGACCCAGTACTTC
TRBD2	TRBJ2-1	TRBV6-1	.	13	CASSGTSGREQFF	TGTGCCAGCAGTGGGACTAGCGGGAGGGAGCAGTTCTTC
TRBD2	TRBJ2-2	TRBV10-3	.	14	CAIRLAGNTGELFF	TGTGCCATCAGGCTAGCGGGGAACACCGGGGAGCTGTTTTTT
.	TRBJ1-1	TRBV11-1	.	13	CASSADRDTEVFF	TGTGCCAGCAGCGCCGACAGAGACACTGAAGTTTTCTTT
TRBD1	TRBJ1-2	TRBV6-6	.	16	CASSSSPRDRVYGYTF	TGTGCCAGCAGTTCCTCACCCCGGGACAGGGTCTATGGCTACACCTTC
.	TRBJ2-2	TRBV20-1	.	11	CSASRAGELFF	TGCAGTGCTAGTCGGGCCGGGGAGCTGTTTTTT
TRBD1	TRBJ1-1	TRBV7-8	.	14	CASSLGTANTEAFF	TGTGCCAGCAGCTTGGGGACAGCAAACACTGAAGCTTTCTTT
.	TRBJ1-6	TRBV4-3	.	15	CASSQDRQLNSPLHF	TGCGCCAGCAGCCAAGATCGACAGCTCAATTCACCCCTCCACTTT
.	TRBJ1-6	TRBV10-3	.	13	CAISESLGVSLHF	TGTGCCATCAGTGAGTCTCTCGGAGTGTCCCTCCACTTT
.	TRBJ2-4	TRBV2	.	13	CASSQGYENIQYF	TGTGCCAGCAGTCAGGGATACGAAAACATTCAGTACTTC
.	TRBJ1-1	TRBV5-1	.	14	CASSGGHPNTEAFF	TGCGCCAGCAGCGGGGGACACCCGAACACTGAAGCTTTCTTT
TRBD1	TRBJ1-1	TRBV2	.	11	CASRRDSEAFF	TGTGCCAGCCGCCGGGACAGTGAAGCTTTCTTT
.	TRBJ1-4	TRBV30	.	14	CAWSPDGSGEKLFF	TGTGCCTGGAGCCCCGATGGGAGCGGAGAAAAACTGTTTTTT
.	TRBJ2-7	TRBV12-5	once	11	CASGWSYEQYF	TGTGCTAGTGGTTGGAGCTACGAGCAGTACTTC
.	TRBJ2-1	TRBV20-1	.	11	CSASDFNEQFF	TGCAGTGCTTCGGACTTTAATGAGCAGTTCTTC
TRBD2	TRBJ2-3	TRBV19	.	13	CASKSGGADTQYF	TGTGCCAGTAAGAGCGGGGGAGCAGATACGCAGTATTTT